This T cell receptor beta chain was documented in a study of neurological immune-mediated disorders (dated by TCRdb to between 2018 and 2020). Broadly, across the study: Peripheral blood TCR-beta repertoires from HTLV-I-associated myelopathy (HAM/TSP) patients, multiple sclerosis patients and healthy controls were compared by UMI-based sequencing. The cohort was made up of some 70 subjects, consisting of 15 or so HAM/TSP patients, 35 or so multiple sclerosis patients and approximately 20 healthy controls. Longitudinal samples, technical triplicates and paired sorted CD4+ and CD8+ T-cell subsets, alongside PBMC samples, were included among the roughly 96 TCR-beta libraries. Study-level results and caveats: Expanded clones from different subjects shared no identical CDR3 amino acid sequences, which suggests that TCR-beta repertoires were private in all groups. TCR clonal expansion was highest in HAM/TSP patients and lowest in MS patients, with MS patients falling below even healthy controls.

The healthy controls were volunteers from a blood bank in Maryland, USA. Libraries from unsorted PBMCs were made from 2 million PBMCs kept in RNAlater at -80 degrees C until RNA extraction. Peripheral blood was subjected to Ficoll-Hypaque density gradient centrifugation to isolate PBMCs, which were then cryopreserved in liquid nitrogen. This clonotype was picked up many times. Its target antigen remains unknown. Base-call qualities are not available, and no considerably larger clone is one nucleotide away. cDNA was synthesized by template-switch 5'RACE using a primer with a 10-nucleotide random unique molecular identifier that tagged each TCR transcript. Over 200 million TCR-beta sequences, covering 15-18 subjects, were produced in each sequencing run. The RNeasy kit was used for extraction of total RNA. The KAPA Real-time Library Amplification kit was used to amplify TCR-beta VDJ regions with primers targeting the TCR constant region and the 5'RACE anchor. A first PCR added sample indexes and Illumina adaptors, and a second PCR then raised library yield. After Ampure bead purification, the roughly 650 bp TCR product was size-selected on a 2% E-gel SizeSelection system. Before pooling, library quality was checked on a Bioanalyzer, concentration was measured with Qubit, and libraries were quantified with the Kapa Library Quantification kit. Paired-end 2 x 150 bp sequencing of the libraries was performed on an Illumina HiSeq 2500. To increase sequence diversity, roughly 24-32% phiX was spiked into each library pool. Per the authors' processing: The quality-filtered reads were processed with the UMI-based MiGEC pipeline, whose error correction step removed more than 80% of the raw TCR sequences. VDJ genes were aligned to IMGT germline references, and clonotypes were defined by unique CDR3 amino acid sequence plus V-J genes. Clonal expansion, Shannon diversity and CDR3 relatedness (CalcPairwiseDistances, ClusterSamples) were evaluated with VDJtools, and phylogenetic trees were built with CLCbio workbench. A clone was classed as expanded if it had 8 or more unique UMIs, a cutoff based on coefficient-of-variation modelling across technical triplicates. TCRdb reworked the public reads: Q25 trimming with fastp, MiXCR clone assembly, productive beta chains retained. Entries are consolidated by CDR3 protein sequence, retaining the most common genes and DNA. The V and J calls were determined by TCRdb, not by the authors. The sample table contains 25,000 to 30,000 distinct CDR3 sequences; only one count was recorded for around 6.3% of them. The ten largest clones represent about 8.1% of the sample.

Based on the germline V gene, the CDR1 and CDR2 sequences are SGDLS and YYNGEE. Inclusive of the bounding cysteine and phenylalanine, the CDR3 is 19 residues long. Solely the CDR3 DNA is kept, with 57 bases framed from the first base. Relative to germline, V is missing 0 bases and J is missing 0 bases, with 6 bases of the junction outside any gene match. This receptor was taken from a woman between 45 and 65 years old in good health. The sample consisted of PBMCs. The sequence links TRBV9 to TRBJ2-1; TRBD2 agrees with 13 junctional bases. CDR3 region: CASSVEGLAGRSSYNEQFF. The nucleotide sequence is given as TGTGCCAGCAGCGTAGAGGGACTAGCGGGAAGGAGCTCCTACAATGAGCAGTTCTTC.